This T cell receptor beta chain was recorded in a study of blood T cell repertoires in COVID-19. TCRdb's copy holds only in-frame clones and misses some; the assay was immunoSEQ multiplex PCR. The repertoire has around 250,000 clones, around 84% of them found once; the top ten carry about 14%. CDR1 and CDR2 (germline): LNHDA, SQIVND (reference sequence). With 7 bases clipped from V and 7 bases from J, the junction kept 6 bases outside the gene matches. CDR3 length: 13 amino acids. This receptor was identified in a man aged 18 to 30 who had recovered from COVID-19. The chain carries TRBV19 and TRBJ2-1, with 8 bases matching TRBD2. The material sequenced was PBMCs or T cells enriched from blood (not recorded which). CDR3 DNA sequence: TGTGCCAGTAAAATAGCGGGAACAAATGAGCAGTTCTTC. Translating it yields CASKIAGTNEQFF. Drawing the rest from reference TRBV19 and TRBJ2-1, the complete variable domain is DGGITQSPKYLFRKEGQNVTLSCEQNLNHDAMYWYRQDPGQGLRLIYYSQIVNDFQKGDIAEGYSVSREKKESFPLTVTSAQKNPTAFYLCASKIAGTNEQFFGPGTRLTVL.